The present T cell receptor (beta chain) was sequenced within a study of blood T cell repertoires in COVID-19. About the research overall: Researchers got acute and convalescent COVID-19 samples from the United States, Italy and Spain. In each case, the material was cDNA or gDNA derived from T cells, B-cell-depleted T cells, or PBMCs.

The CDR3 has 12 amino acids. Trimming took 6 bases from V and 3 from J, leaving 9 bases between them. In germline, CDR1 is ENHRY, CDR2 SYGVKD. Original handling: It was from reference gene primer amplification that nucleated cell counts were estimated. Assay: immunoSEQ multiplex PCR; the TCRdb copy retains only in-frame clones and omits some. V, J and clone size were drawn from that table, and D and trimming were deduced from the DNA. The profile covers fewer than 150,000 clones, with approximately 80% appearing a single time and approximately 6.5% taken by the ten largest. The sample comprised peripheral blood. This clonotype was obtained from a human donor in a cohort sampled during active COVID-19. The chain carries TRBV10-3 and TRBJ2-7, with D possibly matching TRBD2 (5 bases). CDR3 in amino acids: CAISGVNYEQYF. CDR3 coding DNA: TGTGCCATCAGCGGGGTAAACTACGAGCAGTACTTC.